What follows are 7 T cell receptor beta chains derived from one specimen sequenced in a study of T cell responses to AZD1222 COVID-19 vaccine. Using immunoSEQ multiplex PCR, the repertoire was profiled, and TCRdb retains in-frame clones only, with some absent. This table has roughly 100,000 clones, approximately 90% appearing once. The specimen was peripheral blood, collected on day 0 of AZD1222 vaccination. The source of these receptors is an adult in good health.

This sequence joins TRBV19 and TRBJ2-5, with 7 bases that match TRBD2. There are 14 residues in the CDR3. Trimming removed 6 bases from V and 4 bases from J; junction bases left unmatched: 8. Germline assignment: CDR1 LNHDA and CDR2 SQIVND (reference sequence). CDR3 loop: CASRPSGARETQYF. In DNA form, the CDR3 reads TGTGCCAGTAGACCCAGCGGGGCGCGAGAGACCCAGTACTTC. Full variable domain (remainder filled in from reference TRBV19 and TRBJ2-5): DGGITQSPKYLFRKEGQNVTLSCEQNLNHDAMYWYRQDPGQGLRLIYYSQIVNDFQKGDIAEGYSVSREKKESFPLTVTSAQKNPTAFYLCASRPSGARETQYFGPGTRLLVL.

As regards this clone: Distinct nucleotide sequences in the sample also encode this CDR3. The chain recombines TRBV5-4 with TRBJ2-3, with no clear D. The CDR3 has 12 residues. Trimming took 2 bases from V and 3 from J, leaving 4 bases between them. In germline, CDR1 is SGHNT, CDR2 YYREEE (reference sequence). For the CDR3, the DNA is TGTGCCAGCAGCTTCCGTACAGATACGCAGTATTTT. Its protein is CASSFRTDTQYF.

This chain links TRBV10-3 with TRBJ2-7, with TRBD1 as a possible D gene (5 bases). The V gene's germline CDR1 is ENHRY and CDR2 SYGVKD. Trimming took off 8 bases at V and 2 bases at J, with 19 bases between the two ends. This CDR3 has 15 amino acids. The CDR3 region has the DNA TGTGCCATCGGAATAGGGGCAGGGCCTGCCTACGAGCAGTACTTC. It translates to CAIGIGAGPAYEQYF.

Points on this clone: The junction departs from the called germline gene at one end, perhaps through a read error. V gene TRBV30 combines with J gene TRBJ2-7; 8 bases line up with TRBD2. CDR3 length: 14 residues. CDR1 is GTSNPN and CDR2 is SVGIG in the germline V gene (reference sequence). The CDR3 loop reads CAWTPDGTGRGFFF. The CDR3 DNA reads as TGTGCCTGGACGCCGGACGGTACCGGGAGGGGGTTCTTTTTC. The variable domain in full, with the rest retrieved from reference TRBV30 and TRBJ2-7, is SQTIHQWPATLVQPVGSPLSLECTVEGTSNPNLYWYRQAAGRGLQLLFYSVGIGQISSEVPQNLSASRPQDRQFILSSKKLLLSDSGFYLCAWTPDGTGRGFFFGPGTRLTVT.

The chain recombines TRBV28 with TRBJ2-3; 9 bases are a match to TRBD2. The CDR3 extends over 14 amino acids. Germline CDR1 is MDHEN and CDR2 is SYDVKM. V dropped 2 bases and J dropped 5; count of bases not matched to a gene: 2. CDR3 nucleotide sequence: TGTGCCAGCAGTTTAGGCGGGAGGGAAGATACGCAGTATTTT. This sequence encodes CASSLGGREDTQYF.

The rearrangement links TRBV5-1 to TRBJ1-1; D remains ambiguous. V lost 3 bases and J lost 0, with 9 bases in between. The CDR3 consists of 14 residues. Per the germline V gene, CDR1 is SGHRS and CDR2 is YFSETQ. DNA for the CDR3: TGCGCCAGCAGCTCCTACTCTATGAACACTGAAGCTTTCTTT. Its translation is CASSSYSMNTEAFF.

This clone has more than one count but fewer than ten. The CDR3 reads CASSSNQNEQFF. The CDR3 region has the DNA TGTGCCAGCAGCTCCAATCAGAATGAGCAGTTCTTC. This chain connects TRBV11-3 to TRBJ2-1; D ambiguous. CDR1 and CDR2 (germline): SGHNT, YENEEA. Trimming took 4 bases from V and 7 from J, leaving 8 bases between them. This CDR3 is 12 amino acids long.